This T cell receptor (beta chain) was sequenced in a study of shared clonotypes between healthy human individuals (dated by TCRdb to the early 2020s). Background on the whole study: The cohort included three men and a couple of women between 18 and 49 years of age. Each donor's leukapheresis produced roughly between roughly 0.85 and 10 billion PBMCs. Libraries were prepared and TCR repertoires were sequenced by different laboratories using diverse techniques, in order to increase sequencing depth and limit assay-specific biases. The study deeply sequenced blood TCR repertoires of five healthy adults to estimate repertoire size and the extent of clonotype sharing between individuals. For each donor, three plates each were used for CD4 naive and CD4 memory, two plates were used for CD8 naive, and one plate was used for CD8 memory. Overall results and qualifications from the work: Rarefaction of sorted-subset datasets indicated incomplete sequencing despite the large sequencing depth. The small number of donors limited the genetic and exposure-history diversity represented. Clonotypes shared by all four sorted-subset donors showed higher generation probabilities than non-shared clonotypes. Pairwise subsampling led to the expectation that sequencing depth would affect the degree of clonotype sharing among donors. Only blood was sampled, and tissue TCR repertoires likely differ from those in blood. Naive subsets generally had larger estimated clonotype richness than memory subsets. Across several donors, about 4.5% of naive CD4, approximately 4% of naive CD8, approximately 2.5% of memory CD4, and roughly 0.4% of memory CD8 clonotypes were shared.

Healthy HIV-negative adults with no recently reported acute infections or vaccinations were included as donors. Every donor was a Caucasian adult residing in Nashville, Tennessee, USA. Magnetic negative selection was used to enrich CD4+ T cells, after which naive cells were positively selected on CD45RA and the negative fraction became the memory subset. Blood was obtained by leukapheresis, after which PBMCs were separated by Ficoll-Histopaque density gradient centrifugation and cryopreserved in liquid nitrogen vapor phase. Purity and quantity of every magnetically sorted T cell population were checked by analytical flow cytometry. Genomic DNA was isolated from each sorted fraction and quantified by UV absorbance on a Nanodrop 2000c. V and J are truncated by 7 bases and 4 bases respectively, leaving an intervening sequence of 20 bases. There are 15 amino acids in the CDR3, from cysteine to phenylalanine inclusive. CDR3 DNA only is kept here, 45 bases in frame from base 1. Based on the germline V gene (reference sequence), the CDR1 and CDR2 sequences are MNHEY and SMNVEV.

Using the deep immunoSEQ assay, TCR CDR3 regions were amplified from genomic DNA by multiplex PCR. Genomic DNA extracted from each cell subset was distributed evenly over all wells of several immunoSEQ 96-well plates, and each plate served as one replicate. For sorted subsets, each replicate PCR was loaded with approximately 0.2 ug genomic DNA, equivalent to 25,000 to 35,000 T cell genomes. Purified libraries were measured with a Qubit 3.0 fluorometer, size-checked on a Bioanalyzer 2100, and measured again with the KAPA Library Quantification kit. A separate single-read 150-cycle Illumina NextSeq 550 flow cell was used to sequence each immunoSEQ 96-well plate. Turning to the authors' computational methods: Because the immunoSEQ output included only junctional sequences and no quality scores, the filtering could not be the same as the filtering used for full-length reads. Sequences were annotated with PyIR, a Python wrapper for IgBLAST v1.9, and V/J genes and CDR3 were assigned using IMGT germline references. Any read was removed if the V/J assignment was weak (E-value above 1e-6), the CDR3 was missing, or the read contained stop codons, out-of-frame junctions, or ambiguous translated residues. A V3J clonotype was defined by an identical inferred V gene, J gene, and CDR3 amino acid sequence. Percentage overlap between repertoires was computed as shared unique clonotypes divided by the size of the smaller repertoire. Three approaches were used to assess repertoire richness: RTK rarefaction, the Chao1 estimator, and Recon v2.1 estimates of unobserved clonotypes. Generation probabilities for all TCRbeta clonotypes obtained by the gDNA method from several donors were computed using OLGA. TCRdb retrieved this table from immuneACCESS and kept in-frame rearrangements only. Not all clones are present; in checked studies, unresolved V genes account for under half, and no reason is known for the remainder. V and J calls and clone size come straight from that table; D and trimming were deduced from the DNA. This sample is represented by more than 2 million clones; almost 96% of them were singletons. The ten largest clones add up to roughly 0.13% of the sample.

About this clone: What this receptor recognizes is not known. Base qualities are not at hand, and no much larger clone is one base apart.

The chain couples TRBV27 to TRBJ2-7; the D gene remains uncertain. The TCR originated in a man aged 18 to 29 in good health. Material: naive CD4+ T cells sorted from blood. Explained via the paper, the cell subset or site label denotes: CD45RA+ positively selected. The sequenced DNA: TGTGCCAGCAACACCCCGGGTTCCGACCGATACGAGCAGTACTTC. This encodes CASNTPGSDRYEQYF.